Following are 10 T cell receptor beta chains from one sample sequenced in a study of blood T cell repertoires in COVID-19. TCRdb keeps only in-frame clones here, not all; method: immunoSEQ multiplex PCR. Altogether about 250,000 clones are present, around 90% being singletons, with the ten largest covering 3% to 3.5%. Material for sequencing was peripheral blood. All receptors derive from a man aged 18-30 years with active or convalescent COVID-19.

The V and J genes are TRBV10-2 and TRBJ2-3; tentatively, D is TRBD2 (5 bases). The germline V and J ends were trimmed by 0 bases and 5 bases, with 24 bases remaining between them. Germline V gene sequence: CDR1 WSHSY, CDR2 SAAADI. CDR3 length: 19 residues. The DNA for the CDR3 is TGCGCCAGCAGTGAGTCGGGTGGAGGACCCCGCCCGGCGGGAGATACGCAGTATTTT. This codes for CASSESGGGPRPAGDTQYF.

The chain combines TRBV23-1 with TRBJ2-2; 8 bases are shared with TRBD1. TRBV23-1 is marked as an open reading frame, function uncertain. The CDR3 length is 18 residues. Trimming removed 6 bases from V and 6 bases from J; junction bases left unmatched: 18. CDR3 loop: CASSPGQVPTRVPGELFF. CDR3 bases: TGCGCCAGCAGCCCGGGACAGGTTCCAACGCGTGTCCCCGGGGAGCTGTTTTTT.

The gene calls are TRBV7-3 and TRBJ2-2; no clear D gene. The CDR3 spans 14 residues. Deletions cut 6 bases from V and 5 bases from J, with 13 bases between. The germline V gene encodes CDR1 SGHTA and CDR2 FQGTGA. DNA of the CDR3: TGTGCCAGCAGTTCCAAGCCCCGGACCGGGGAGCTGTTTTTT. It translates to CASSSKPRTGELFF.

The V and J genes are TRBV3-1 (or the pseudogene TRBV3-2) and TRBJ2-5; 13 nucleotides agree with TRBD2. The ends lost 4 bases at V and 4 bases at J; junction bases unmatched: 9. This CDR3 contains 17 residues. Germline CDR1 and CDR2: LGHDT and YNNKEL (reference sequence). The CDR3 loop reads CASSPRTSGSSGETQYF. In DNA, the CDR3 is TGTGCCAGCAGCCCACGGACTAGCGGGAGTTCTGGAGAGACCCAGTACTTC.

V is TRBV4-2 and J is TRBJ1-1; unclear D gene. This CDR3 is built from 14 residues. Germline V gene lookup returns CDR1 LGHNA and CDR2 YNFKEQ. V was cut by 0 bases and J by 8 bases, with 13 bases left in between. The CDR3 bases are TGTGCCAGCAGCCAAGAACAGTCAAACTTGGAAGCTTTCTTT. As protein: CASSQEQSNLEAFF.

The rearrangement uses TRBV7-9 and TRBJ1-2, with 7 bases identical to TRBD1. The germline CDR1 and CDR2 sequences are SEHNR and FQNEAQ (reference sequence). This CDR3 is built from 16 residues. Losses at the gene ends were 5 bases for V and 5 bases for J; bases not matched to a gene: 14. CDR3 sequence (DNA): TGTGCCAGCAGCACTCGTCGGACAGGACGGGGGTATGGCTACACCTTC. Translation: CASSTRRTGRGYGYTF.

The CDR3 DNA is TGTGCCAGCAGCCTAGCGGGAAGCTCATCCCATGAGCAGTTCTTC. This sequence encodes CASSLAGSSSHEQFF. V usage is TRBV25-1 and J usage is TRBJ2-1, with 9 positions matching TRBD2. This CDR3 is built from 15 residues. The V and J ends lost 6 bases and 8 bases, in that order; junction bases with no gene match: 11. Per the germline V gene, CDR1 is MGHDK and CDR2 is SYGVNS.

The rearrangement uses TRBV30 and TRBJ2-7; TRBD1 matches 7 bases. V dropped 4 bases and J dropped 3; count of bases not matched to a gene: 6. The CDR3 runs 13 residues. Germline V gives CDR1 GTSNPN, CDR2 SVGIG (reference sequence). The CDR3 loop is CAWKPGQNYEQYF. CDR3 nucleotides: TGTGCCTGGAAACCGGGACAGAACTACGAGCAGTACTTC.

This clone was counted a single time. The chain uses TRBV3-1 (or the pseudogene TRBV3-2) and TRBJ2-7; D is undetermined. The V gene's germline CDR1 is LGHDT and CDR2 YNNKEL (reference sequence). Trimming left V 0 bases short and J 9 bases short, with 6 bases between. The CDR3 consists of 11 residues. CDR3: CASSQDPGQYF. In DNA, the CDR3 is TGTGCCAGCAGCCAAGATCCCGGGCAGTACTTC.

The chain carries TRBV7-2 and TRBJ1-2; 8 positions match TRBD1. Trimming took 5 bases from V and 4 from J; bases not matched to a gene: 6. CDR3 size: 14 residues. Germline CDR1 reads SGHTA; CDR2 reads FQGNSA. The CDR3 loop is CASSPGGDTYGYTF. CDR3 bases: TGTGCCAGCAGCCCAGGGGGCGATACCTATGGCTACACCTTC.